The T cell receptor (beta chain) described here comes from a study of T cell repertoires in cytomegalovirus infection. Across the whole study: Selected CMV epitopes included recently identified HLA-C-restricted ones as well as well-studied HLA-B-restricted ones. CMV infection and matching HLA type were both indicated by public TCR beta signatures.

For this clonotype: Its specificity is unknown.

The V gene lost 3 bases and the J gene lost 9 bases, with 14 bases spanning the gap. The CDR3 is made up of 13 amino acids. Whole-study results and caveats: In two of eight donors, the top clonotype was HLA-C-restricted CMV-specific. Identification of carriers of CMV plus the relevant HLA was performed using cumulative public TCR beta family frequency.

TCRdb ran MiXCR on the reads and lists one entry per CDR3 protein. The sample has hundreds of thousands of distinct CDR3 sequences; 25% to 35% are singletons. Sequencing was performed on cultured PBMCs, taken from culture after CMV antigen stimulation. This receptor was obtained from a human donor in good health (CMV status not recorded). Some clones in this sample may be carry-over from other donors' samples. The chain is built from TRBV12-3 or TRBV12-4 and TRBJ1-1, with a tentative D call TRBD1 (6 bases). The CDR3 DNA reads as TGTGCCAGCAGTTTGGCAGTTGGACAGCAAGCTTTCTTT. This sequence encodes CASSLAVGQQAFF.